This T cell receptor (beta chain) was captured in a study of blood T cell repertoires in COVID-19. Study summary: COVID-19 samples collected from the United States, Italy and Spain covered acute and convalescent phases. Sample material is recorded as cDNA or gDNA derived from T cells, B-cell-depleted T cells, or PBMCs.

Clones were read by immunoSEQ multiplex PCR, and TCRdb kept only the in-frame ones, dropping some. The sample has about 58,000 clones, roughly 79% seen once; the top ten hold nearly 5%. This CDR3 has 16 amino acids. V gave up 2 bases and J gave up 1 base; unmatched junction bases: 5. Germline V CDR1 and CDR2: SGHAT, FQNNGV. The sequence derives from a human donor in a cohort sampled during active COVID-19. The sample taken for sequencing was peripheral blood. This sequence joins TRBV11-2 and TRBJ2-5; 9 bases are a match to TRBD2. DNA for the CDR3: TGTGCCAGCAGCTTAAGGCGGGAGGGGACCCAAGAGACCCAGTACTTC. This sequence encodes CASSLRREGTQETQYF.